The sequence of this T cell receptor (beta chain) was determined in a study of shared clonotypes between healthy human individuals. Deletions cut 1 base from V and 2 bases from J, with 12 bases between. The CDR3 consists of 15 residues. CDR1 and CDR2 (germline): SGHTA, FQGNSA. Using immunoSEQ multiplex PCR, the repertoire was profiled, and TCRdb retains in-frame clones only, with some absent. Among over a million clones listed, under 80% were seen once. Sequencing was carried out using memory CD4+ T cells sorted from blood. The subset denotes: CD45RA-negative fraction. The V call is TRBV7-2, the J call TRBJ2-7; TRBD2 is a possible D gene (7 bases). The TCR was taken from a man between 18 and 35 years old in good health. CDR3 protein: CASSLGAGAAYEQYF. The CDR3, as DNA: TGTGCCAGCAGCTTAGGGGCGGGGGCGGCCTACGAGCAGTACTTC. Variable domain in full (rest from reference TRBV7-2 and TRBJ2-7): GAGVSQSPSNKVTEKGKDVELRCDPISGHTALYWYRQSLGQGLEFLIYFQGNSAPDKSGLPSDRFSAERTGGSVSTLTIQRTQQEDSAVYLCASSLGAGAAYEQYFGPGTRLTVT.